The 14 T cell receptor beta chains below all came from one sample that was sequenced in a study of T cell changes during pregnancy in multiple sclerosis. Using immunoSEQ multiplex PCR, the repertoire was profiled, and TCRdb retains in-frame clones only, with some absent. The table lists about 40,000 clones, 90% of them singletons. Specimen: CD4+ T cells from peripheral blood mononuclear cells, collected in the third trimester of pregnancy. Receptors originate from a female donor with multiple sclerosis, enrolled in a pregnancy study.

The chain recombines TRBV6-4 with TRBJ1-2; 8 bases are a match to TRBD1. V lost 6 bases to trimming and J lost 6 bases; unmatched junction nucleotides: 6. CDR1 and CDR2 (germline): MRHNA, SNTAGT. This CDR3 has 13 amino acids. The CDR3 spells CASSMTGAHGYTF. CDR3 sequence (DNA): TGTGCCAGCAGCATGACAGGGGCGCATGGCTACACCTTC.

CDR3 residues: CASSELPTSSYNEQFF. The CDR3 region has the DNA TGCGCCAGCAGTGAGCTTCCGACTAGCTCCTACAATGAGCAGTTCTTC. This rearrangement joins TRBV10-2 to TRBJ2-1, with a possible D match to TRBD2 (6 bases). From germline, CDR1 is WSHSY and CDR2 SAAADI. The CDR3 sequence is 16 residues long. V lost 2 bases and J lost 0, with 11 bases in between.

V gene TRBV9 combines with J gene TRBJ1-3, with D possibly being TRBD1 (6 bases). With 4 bases removed from V and 5 bases from J, the gap between germline ends came to 16 bases. The germline V gene encodes CDR1 SGDLS and CDR2 YYNGEE. This CDR3 region has 15 residues. The CDR3 sequence: CASSREGQERNTIYF. The CDR3 DNA reads TGTGCCAGCAGCCGAGAGGGACAAGAAAGAAACACCATATATTTT.

V gene TRBV2 combines with J gene TRBJ2-2; tentatively, D is TRBD1 (6 bases). Trimming shortened V by 2 bases and J by 6 bases, and 13 bases separated the two germline ends. The germline CDR1 and CDR2 sequences are SNHLY and FYNNEI. The CDR3 has 15 residues. As DNA, the CDR3 is TGTGCCAGCAGTGAAACCAGGGGTCAAGCCGGGGAGCTGTTTTTT. It translates to CASSETRGQAGELFF.

The chain employs TRBV5-1 and TRBJ1-5, with D perhaps TRBD1 (6 bases). V gave up 3 bases and J gave up 5 bases, with 12 bases separating them. Looked up from germline, CDR1 is SGHRS and CDR2 is YFSETQ. The CDR3 spans 14 residues. CDR3 sequence: CASSSGTPHQPQHF. The CDR3 coding sequence is TGCGCCAGCAGCTCCGGGACACCCCATCAGCCCCAGCATTTT.

The rearrangement joins TRBV29-1 to TRBJ2-1; 9 bases align to TRBD1. This CDR3 region has 16 residues. Germline loops: CDR1 SQVTM, CDR2 ANQGSEA. The trim removed 4 bases at V and 7 bases at J, leaving 14 bases unmatched. CDR3 in DNA: TGCAGCGTTGTATCCCCGCGGGGACAGGGCCTGAATGAGCAGTTCTTC. This sequence encodes CSVVSPRGQGLNEQFF.

This clone was seen once. V and J are TRBV6-1 and TRBJ1-2, with D possibly being TRBD1 (6 bases). Per the germline V gene, CDR1 is MNHNS and CDR2 is SASEGT. This CDR3 is built from 11 residues. V lost 5 bases and J 7 bases, leaving 8 bases between the germline ends. CDR3 DNA sequence: TGTGCCAGCAGTTCAGGGGTTGGCTACACCTTC. Its protein product is CASSSGVGYTF.

The rearrangement links TRBV30 to TRBJ2-7; TRBD1 aligns across 10 bases. Trimming took 3 bases from V and 7 from J; bases not matched to a gene: 9. Germline V CDR1 and CDR2: GTSNPN, SVGIG (reference sequence). The CDR3 loop spans 14 amino acids. CDR3 DNA: TGTGCCTGGAGCCAAAGGACAGGGGGAGTTGAGCAGTACTTC. Translated: CAWSQRTGGVEQYF.

The V and J genes are TRBV5-4 and TRBJ2-1; the match to TRBD2 covers 11 bases. Germline assignment: CDR1 SGHNT and CDR2 YYREEE (reference sequence). V dropped 0 bases and J dropped 3; count of bases not matched to a gene: 5. The CDR3 is 17 amino acids. The CDR3 sequence: CASSLARLAGGYNEQFF. The DNA for the CDR3 is TGTGCCAGCAGCTTGGCCAGGCTAGCGGGAGGCTACAATGAGCAGTTCTTC.

This clone came up once. The chain links TRBV5-1 to TRBJ2-5; 8 nucleotides line up with TRBD2. J lost 2 bases, V lost 2 bases, and 8 bases had no gene match. The length of the CDR3 is 16 residues. Per germline, CDR1 SGHRS and CDR2 YFSETQ. CDR3 region: CASSFGATSGQETQYF. CDR3 in DNA: TGCGCCAGCAGCTTCGGCGCCACTAGCGGACAAGAGACCCAGTACTTC.

V gene TRBV5-4 combines with J gene TRBJ2-1, with a possible D match to TRBD2 (5 bases). The germline CDR1 and CDR2 sequences are SGHNT and YYREEE (reference sequence). The CDR3 extends over 15 amino acids. Trimming pared 9 bases from V and 7 bases from J, leaving 23 bases between. The CDR3 nucleotides read TGTGCCACCGGAAGTAGGACTCGAGACGTTAATGAGCAGTTCTTC. Translated, it gives CATGSRTRDVNEQFF.

The J gene is TRBJ2-1, the V gene TRBV18, with 9 bases matching TRBD1. The V segment lost 1 base and the J segment 6 bases; nucleotides outside the gene matches: 4. This CDR3 is built from 15 residues. Germline CDR1 reads KGHSH; CDR2 reads LQKENI. CDR3 protein: CASSPQGTGINEQFF. In nucleotides, the CDR3 is TGTGCCAGCTCACCACAAGGGACAGGGATCAATGAGCAGTTCTTC.

J is TRBJ1-2 and V is TRBV7-2, with TRBD1 matching over 8 bases. Germline CDR1 reads SGHTA; CDR2 reads FQGNSA. This CDR3 has 16 residues. Trimming cost V 6 bases and J 3 bases; bases outside gene matches: 12. The CDR3 DNA reads TGTGCCAGCAGTCCAGGGGGCGGGAGGGCCCACTATGGCTACACCTTC. This gives the protein CASSPGGGRAHYGYTF.

This chain uses TRBV1 with TRBJ1-4. TRBV1 is termed a pseudogene. The CDR3 loop spans 18 amino acids. The CDR3 protein is CTSSLKRIRFGTNEKLFF. The CDR3 DNA sequence: TGCACCAGCAGCCTTAAGAGGATTAGGTTTGGGACTAATGAAAAACTGTTTTTT.